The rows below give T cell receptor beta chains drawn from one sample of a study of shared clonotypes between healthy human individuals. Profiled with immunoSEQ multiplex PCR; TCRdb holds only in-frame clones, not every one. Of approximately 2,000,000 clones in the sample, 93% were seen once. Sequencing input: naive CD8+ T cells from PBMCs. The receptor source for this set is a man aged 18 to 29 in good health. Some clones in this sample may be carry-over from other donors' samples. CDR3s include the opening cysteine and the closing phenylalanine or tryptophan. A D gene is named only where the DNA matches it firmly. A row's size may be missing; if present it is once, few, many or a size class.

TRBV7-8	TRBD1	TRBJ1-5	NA	CASSLSGQGSGDQPQHF	TGTGCCAGCAGCTTATCTGGACAGGGAAGTGGGGATCAGCCCCAGCATTTT
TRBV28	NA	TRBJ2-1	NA	CASNSGNNEQFF	TGTGCCAGCAACTCAGGGAACAATGAGCAGTTCTTC
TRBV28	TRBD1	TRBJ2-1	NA	CASSQTRDRDNEQFF	TGTGCCAGCAGTCAAACTCGCGACAGGGACAATGAGCAGTTCTTC
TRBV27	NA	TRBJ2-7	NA	CASSRGSEQYF	TGTGCCAGCAGTCGGGGGAGCGAGCAGTACTTC
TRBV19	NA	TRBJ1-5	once	CASSIAVYSNQPQHF	TGTGCCAGTAGTATTGCAGTCTATAGCAATCAGCCCCAGCATTTT
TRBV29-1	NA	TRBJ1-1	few	CSVTLGTEAFF	TGCAGCGTTACGCTTGGGACTGAAGCTTTCTTT
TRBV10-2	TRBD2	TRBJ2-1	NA	CASSDKTSGRLGAYNEQFF	TGCGCCAGCAGTGATAAGACTAGCGGGAGATTGGGGGCCTACAATGAGCAGTTCTTC
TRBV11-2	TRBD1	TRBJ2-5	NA	CASSSIGRGLEETQYF	TGTGCCAGCAGCTCCATAGGCAGGGGGTTAGAAGAGACCCAGTACTTC
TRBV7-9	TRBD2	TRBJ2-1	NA	CASSWTSGRDNEQFF	TGTGCCAGCAGCTGGACTAGCGGGAGGGACAATGAGCAGTTCTTC
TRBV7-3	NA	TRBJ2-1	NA	CASSPEGGVSSYNEQFF	TGTGCCAGCAGCCCTGAGGGCGGAGTTAGCTCCTACAATGAGCAGTTCTTC
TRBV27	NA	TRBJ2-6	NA	CASSFRGSGANVLTF	TGTGCCAGCAGTTTTCGGGGCTCTGGGGCCAACGTCCTGACTTTC
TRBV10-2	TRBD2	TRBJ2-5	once	CATGRLAGVRETQYF	TGCGCCACCGGGCGGCTAGCGGGAGTCCGGGAGACCCAGTACTTC
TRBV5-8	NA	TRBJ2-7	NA	CASSLESGTSYEQYF	TGTGCCAGCAGCTTAGAGTCCGGGACGAGTTACGAGCAGTACTTC
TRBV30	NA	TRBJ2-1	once	CAWSFRLEQFF	TGTGCCTGGAGTTTTAGACTAGAGCAGTTCTTC
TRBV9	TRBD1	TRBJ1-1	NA	CASSVGRGQMNTEAFF	TGTGCCAGCAGCGTAGGCAGGGGGCAGATGAACACTGAAGCTTTCTTT
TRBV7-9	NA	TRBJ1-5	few	CASSYGQGSNQPQHF	TGTGCCAGCAGCTACGGCCAGGGAAGCAATCAGCCCCAGCATTTT
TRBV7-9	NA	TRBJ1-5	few	CASRPLGNQPQHF	TGTGCCAGCCGCCCGTTAGGCAATCAGCCCCAGCATTTT
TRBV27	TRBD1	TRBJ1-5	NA	CASSTGGSNQPQHF	TGTGCCAGCAGCACAGGGGGCTCGAATCAGCCCCAGCATTTT
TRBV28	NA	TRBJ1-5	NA	CASSLVRGNQPQHF	TGTGCCAGCAGTTTAGTACGGGGCAATCAGCCCCAGCATTTT
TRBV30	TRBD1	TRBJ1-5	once	CAWMDLDRGGNQPQHF	TGTGCCTGGATGGACCTAGACAGGGGAGGGAATCAGCCCCAGCATTTT
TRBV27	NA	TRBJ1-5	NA	CASSHRGRGGQPQHF	TGTGCCAGCAGTCACCGGGGCAGGGGTGGCCAGCCCCAGCATTTT
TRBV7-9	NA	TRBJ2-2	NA	CASSLLGPNTGELFF	TGTGCCAGCAGCTTACTAGGACCGAACACCGGGGAGCTGTTTTTT
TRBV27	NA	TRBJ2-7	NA	CASSLSRGSYEQYF	TGTGCCAGCAGTTTATCCCGCGGGTCCTACGAGCAGTACTTC
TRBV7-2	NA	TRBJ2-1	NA	CASSLVLGEGYNEQFF	TGTGCCAGCAGCTTAGTTTTGGGGGAAGGGTACAATGAGCAGTTCTTC
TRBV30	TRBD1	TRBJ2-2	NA	CAWRGTGGRFANTGELFF	TGTGCCTGGAGGGGGACAGGGGGACGCTTCGCGAACACCGGGGAGCTGTTTTTT
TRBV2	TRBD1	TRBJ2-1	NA	CARGAEPPGTGDLSYNEQFF	TGTGCCAGGGGGGCCGAGCCACCCGGGACAGGGGACCTCTCCTACAATGAGCAGTTCTTC
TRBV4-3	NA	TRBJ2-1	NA	CASSQSTVFGISYNEQFF	TGCGCCAGCAGCCAGTCTACCGTATTCGGGATCTCCTACAATGAGCAGTTCTTC
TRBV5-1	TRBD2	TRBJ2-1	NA	CASSRRLAGLDNEQFF	TGCGCCAGCAGCAGAAGACTAGCGGGTCTTGACAATGAGCAGTTCTTC
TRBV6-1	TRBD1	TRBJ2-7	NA	CASSIETGGVYEQYF	TGTGCCAGCAGTATAGAGACAGGGGGCGTCTACGAGCAGTACTTC
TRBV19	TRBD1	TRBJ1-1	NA	CASTLWAGGTEAFF	TGTGCCAGTACCCTTTGGGCAGGGGGCACTGAAGCTTTCTTT
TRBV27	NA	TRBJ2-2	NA	CASSKGYAGELFF	TGTGCCAGCAGTAAGGGATATGCCGGGGAGCTGTTTTTT
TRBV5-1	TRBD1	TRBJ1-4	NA	CASTRTGGYATNEKLFF	TGCGCCAGCACCCGGACAGGGGGCTACGCAACTAATGAAAAACTGTTTTTT
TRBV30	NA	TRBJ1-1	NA	CAYRAANTEAFF	TGTGCCTACAGGGCGGCGAACACTGAAGCTTTCTTT
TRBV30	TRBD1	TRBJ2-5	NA	CAWSVFDRAAETQYF	TGTGCCTGGAGTGTCTTCGACAGGGCTGCAGAGACCCAGTACTTC
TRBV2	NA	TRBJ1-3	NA	CASIQDSLSGNTIYF	TGTGCCAGCATCCAGGACAGCCTCTCTGGAAACACCATATATTTT
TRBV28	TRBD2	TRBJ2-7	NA	CASSLRLAGGGEQYF	TGTGCCAGCAGTTTAAGGCTAGCGGGAGGCGGCGAGCAGTACTTC
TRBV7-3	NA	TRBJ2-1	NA	CASSATKGLYNEQFF	TGTGCCAGCAGCGCGACGAAGGGTCTTTACAATGAGCAGTTCTTC
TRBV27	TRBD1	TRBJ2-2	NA	CASSWGQGNTGELFF	TGTGCCAGCAGTTGGGGACAGGGGAACACCGGGGAGCTGTTTTTT
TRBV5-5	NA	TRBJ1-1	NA	CASSPYFAGGTEAFF	TGTGCCAGCAGCCCCTACTTTGCGGGTGGCACTGAAGCTTTCTTT
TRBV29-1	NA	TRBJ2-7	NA	CSVVGRPDEQYF	TGCAGCGTTGTGGGCAGGCCGGATGAGCAGTACTTC
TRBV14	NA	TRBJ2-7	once	CASSQDEYEQYF	TGTGCCAGCAGCCAAGATGAGTACGAGCAGTACTTC
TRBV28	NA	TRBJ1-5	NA	CASREVAAFHQPQHF	TGTGCCAGCAGGGAGGTTGCGGCGTTTCATCAGCCCCAGCATTTT
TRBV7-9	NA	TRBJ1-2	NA	CASSLAPRVDGYTF	TGTGCCAGCAGCTTAGCACCCAGGGTGGATGGCTACACCTTC
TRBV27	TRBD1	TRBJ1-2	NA	CASQGRGQRGYTF	TGTGCCAGCCAGGGCAGGGGGCAGCGTGGCTACACCTTC
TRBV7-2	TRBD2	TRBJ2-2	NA	CASSPGLAVTGELFF	TGTGCCAGCAGCCCGGGACTAGCCGTCACCGGGGAGCTGTTTTTT
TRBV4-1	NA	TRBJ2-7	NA	CASSQGQGFIHEQYF	TGCGCCAGCAGCCAAGGGCAGGGTTTTATCCACGAGCAGTACTTC
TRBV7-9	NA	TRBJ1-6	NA	CASSLAKINSPLHF	TGTGCCAGCAGCTTAGCCAAGATTAATTCACCCCTCCACTTT
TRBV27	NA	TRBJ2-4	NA	CASSPRRGAAKAKNIQYF	TGTGCCAGCAGTCCCCGGAGGGGAGCAGCTAAAGCCAAAAACATTCAGTACTTC
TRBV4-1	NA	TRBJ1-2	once	CASSQVTGLFQGQGYTF	TGCGCCAGCAGCCAAGTGACCGGCCTATTTCAGGGGCAAGGCTACACCTTC